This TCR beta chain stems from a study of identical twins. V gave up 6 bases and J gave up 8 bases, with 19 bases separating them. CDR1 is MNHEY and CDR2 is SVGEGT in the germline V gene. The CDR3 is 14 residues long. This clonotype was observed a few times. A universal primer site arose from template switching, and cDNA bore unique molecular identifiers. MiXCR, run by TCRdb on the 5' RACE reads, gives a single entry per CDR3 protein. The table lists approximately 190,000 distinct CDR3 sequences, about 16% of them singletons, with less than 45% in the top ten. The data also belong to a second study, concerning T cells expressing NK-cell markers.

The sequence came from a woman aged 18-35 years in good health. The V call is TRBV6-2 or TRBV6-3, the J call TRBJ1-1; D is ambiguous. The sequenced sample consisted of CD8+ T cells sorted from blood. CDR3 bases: TGTGCCAGCAGCACCCCCCCCGCGACGCTCGAAGCTTTCTTT. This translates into CASSTPPATLEAFF.